These T cell receptor beta chains were read from a single sample in a study of molecular identifiers for immune sequencing clone quantification. TCRdb reprocessed the PCR reads via MiXCR and lists one record per CDR3 protein. This table holds some 680,000 distinct CDR3 sequences, around 25% found once. Sequenced material: naive CD8+ T cells from blood, with Jurkat cell RNA spiked in. The receptors were gathered from a human donor in good health. Some libraries in this study had Jurkat cell RNA spiked in. Both conserved end residues are part of each CDR3. D genes are given only for firm matches. Size values are once, few and many counts, or a class for expanded clones, and some rows have none.

D gene,clone size,V gene,J gene,CDR3 protein,CDR3 DNA
-,-,TRBV28,TRBJ1-5,CASSLGSYSNQPQDF,TGTGCCAGCAGTTTGGGGAGTTATAGCAATCAGCCCCAGGATTTT
TRBD1,many,TRBV20-1,TRBJ1-5,CSARGQGLNQPQHF,TGCAGTGCTAGGGGACAGGGGCTCAATCAGCCCCAGCATTTT
-,many,TRBV5-6,TRBJ2-7,CASSSWVGVKWNEQYF,TGTGCCAGCAGCTCATGGGTCGGGGTGAAATGGAACGAGCAGTACTTC
-,many,TRBV7-9,TRBJ2-3,CASTPTRSDTQYF,TGTGCCAGCACCCCGACTAGGTCAGATACGCAGTATTTT
TRBD1,-,TRBV20-1,TRBJ2-7,CSARARDSTYEQYF,TGCAGTGCTAGAGCCAGGGACAGTACCTACGAGCAGTACTTC
-,few,TRBV28,TRBJ2-7,CASSFRRSASYEQYF,TGTGCCAGCAGTTTCCGACGGAGCGCCTCCTACGAGCAGTACTTC
-,-,TRBV6-2/TRBV6-3,TRBJ1-1,CASSYSRQGMNTEAFF,TGTGCCAGCAGTTACTCGCGGCAGGGGATGAACACTGAAGCTTTCTTT
TRBD2,-,TRBV5-1,TRBJ2-7,CAGSLGGNEQYF,TGCGCCGGCAGCTTGGGAGGGAACGAGCAGTACTTC
TRBD1,many,TRBV5-1,TRBJ2-7,CASSFRDRGDEQYF,TGCGCCAGCAGCTTCCGGGACAGGGGGGACGAGCAGTACTTC
-,-,TRBV5-3,TRBJ1-4,CASTFRTGGSEKLFF,TGTGCCAGCACCTTCCGGACGGGAGGAAGCGAAAAACTGTTTTTT
-,many,TRBV27,TRBJ2-3,CASSPTTLVQYF,TGTGCCAGCAGCCCGACGACGTTGGTGCAGTATTTT
-,-,TRBV7-6,TRBJ1-1,CASSPRDPSLNTEAFF,TGTGCCAGCAGCCCACGGGACCCCTCATTAAACACTGAAGCTTTCTTT
TRBD2,many,TRBV24-1,TRBJ2-3,CATSDRLAGGPHTQYF,TGTGCCACCAGTGATAGACTAGCGGGAGGGCCCCATACGCAGTATTTT
-,-,TRBV12-3/TRBV12-4,TRBJ1-4,CASNSPLNEKLSF,TGTGCCAGCAATTCCCCGCTTAATGAAAAACTGTCTTTT
TRBD2,-,TRBV27,TRBJ2-3,CASSFFPSGVLLTDTQYF,TGTGCCAGCAGTTTTTTCCCTAGCGGGGTCCTCCTCACAGATACGCAGTATTTT
-,-,TRBV12-3/TRBV12-4,TRBJ1-1,CASSPPGGGTEAFF,TGTGCCAGCAGTCCCCCCGGGGGCGGAACTGAAGCTTTCTTT
-,few,TRBV4-3,TRBJ2-7,CASSQDPGHLYEQYF,TGCGCCAGCAGCCAAGACCCGGGACATCTCTACGAGCAGTACTTC
-,-,TRBV7-2,TRBJ2-4,CASSPFAGAKNIQYF,TGTGCCAGCAGCCCCTTTGCGGGAGCCAAAAACATTCAGTACTTC
-,few,TRBV19,TRBJ1-1,CASSIGAGGNTEAFF,TGTGCCAGTAGTATTGGAGCCGGAGGGAACACTGAAGCTTTCTTT
-,-,TRBV6-1,TRBJ1-2,CASGGLLAGYTF,TGTGCCAGCGGGGGCCTGCTAGCCGGCTACACCTTC
-,-,TRBV4-1,TRBJ2-3,CASSPRGDAQYF,TGCGCCAGCAGCCCCAGGGGAGATGCGCAGTATTTT
-,-,TRBV7-9,TRBJ2-6,CASTQPDRDSGANDLTF,TGTGCCAGCACCCAGCCGGACAGAGACTCTGGGGCCAACGACCTGACTTTC
-,-,TRBV12-3/TRBV12-4,TRBJ2-5,CASRLWHGETQYF,TGTGCCAGCAGGTTATGGCACGGAGAGACCCAGTACTTC
TRBD1,-,TRBV20-1,TRBJ2-3,CSAMVDRGSTDTQYF,TGCAGTGCTATGGTGGACAGGGGAAGCACAGATACGCAGTATTTT
TRBD1,-,TRBV12-3/TRBV12-4,TRBJ1-1,CASRPPPGQGRMGTEAFF,TGTGCCAGCAGGCCACCTCCGGGACAGGGGAGGATGGGAACTGAAGCTTTCTTT
-,many,TRBV28,TRBJ1-4,CASSPGEGTVNEKLFF,TGTGCCAGCAGTCCCGGAGAGGGGACCGTTAATGAAAAACTGTTTTTT
-,-,TRBV28,TRBJ2-2,CASRELSSTGELFF,TGTGCCAGCAGGGAACTTTCGAGCACCGGGGAGCTGTTTTTT
-,-,TRBV6-2/TRBV6-3,TRBJ1-5,CASSYAGPRSDTQHF,TGTGCCAGCAGTTACGCAGGACCCCGCTCAGATACGCAGCATTTT
-,few,TRBV6-5,TRBJ1-2,CASSPDYYGYTF,TGTGCCAGCAGCCCAGATTACTATGGCTACACCTTC
TRBD2,many,TRBV13,TRBJ2-3,CASSLVLADDTQYF,TGTGCCAGCAGCTTAGTCCTAGCGGACGATACGCAGTATTTT
TRBD2,many,TRBV28,TRBJ2-3,CASSFEAGFRYF,TGTGCCAGCAGTTTCGAAGCGGGATTTCGGTATTTT
TRBD1,once,TRBV6-2/TRBV6-3,TRBJ2-7,CASRPVTGVPYEQYF,TGTGCCAGCCGCCCCGTGACAGGGGTTCCCTACGAGCAGTACTTC
TRBD2,-,TRBV27,TRBJ2-7,CASSLGGIPYEQYF,TGTGCCAGCAGTTTGGGGGGGATTCCCTACGAGCAGTACTTC
TRBD2,-,TRBV28,TRBJ2-7,CASSTPRAPRRESF,TGTGCCAGCAGTACCCCCCGGGCGCCTCGGCGGGAGTCCTTC
-,-,TRBV7-8,TRBJ1-5,CASSPDINLGLYF,TGTGCCAGCAGCCCCGACATCAATCTAGGTTTGTATTTT
TRBD1,many,TRBV20-1,TRBJ2-2,CSATPRGRGTGELFF,TGCAGTGCTACCCCCCGAGGCAGGGGGACCGGGGAGCTGTTTTTT
-,few,TRBV4-1,TRBJ2-7,CASSPRDPDYEQYF,TGCGCCAGCAGCCCGAGGGACCCGGACTACGAGCAGTACTTC
-,many,TRBV9,TRBJ2-7,CASSAYVGVHEQYF,TGTGCCAGCAGCGCATACGTCGGGGTCCACGAGCAGTACTTC
TRBD1,many,TRBV7-6,TRBJ1-5,CASSLGQGARSNQPQHF,TGTGCCAGCAGCTTAGGCCAGGGGGCGCGTAGCAATCAGCCCCAGCATTTT
-,-,TRBV5-1,TRBJ1-2,CASSLRGQNYGYTF,TGCGCCAGCAGCCTACGGGGGCAGAACTATGGCTACACCTTC
-,-,TRBV6-2/TRBV6-3,TRBJ2-7,CASRLGRISSYEQYF,TGTGCCAGCAGACTTGGACGGATTAGCTCCTACGAGCAGTACTTC
-,few,TRBV2,TRBJ1-1,CASGWGLNTEAFF,TGTGCCAGCGGGTGGGGGCTGAACACTGAAGCTTTCTTT
-,many,TRBV4-3,TRBJ1-3,CASSQDRATSGNTIYF,TGCGCCAGCAGCCAAGACAGGGCCACCTCTGGAAACACCATATATTTT
-,few,TRBV24-1,TRBJ1-5,CATSDLISIDQVAPEQPQHF,TGTGCCACCAGTGATTTAATTAGCATCGACCAGGTGGCCCCAGAACAGCCCCAGCATTTT
-,few,TRBV19,TRBJ2-3,CASSPTYGGPHTDTQYF,TGTGCCAGTAGTCCCACGTACGGGGGGCCCCACACAGATACGCAGTATTTT
-,few,TRBV6-2/TRBV6-3,TRBJ2-5,CASSRWGNDGETQYF,TGTGCCAGCAGCCGATGGGGGAATGATGGAGAGACCCAGTACTTC
-,many,TRBV4-3,TRBJ2-7,CASSQDRVGYEQYF,TGCGCCAGCAGCCAAGATCGCGTGGGCTACGAGCAGTACTTC
TRBD2,few,TRBV6-4,TRBJ2-2,CASSDPGLGPGELFF,TGTGCCAGCAGTGACCCGGGACTAGGACCCGGGGAGCTGTTTTTT
TRBD1,many,TRBV29-1,TRBJ2-7,CSVDQTGYEQYF,TGCAGCGTTGACCAGACAGGGTACGAGCAGTACTTC
TRBD1,few,TRBV25-1,TRBJ2-1,CASENWGGQGRRASYNEQFF,TGTGCCAGCGAAAATTGGGGGGGACAGGGACGTCGTGCCTCCTACAATGAGCAGTTCTTC
-,-,TRBV5-4,TRBJ1-2,CASSLDGAGGYTF,TGTGCCAGCAGCTTGGATGGGGCTGGTGGCTACACCTTC
-,many,TRBV6-5,TRBJ2-7,CASSYRNDYYEQYF,TGTGCCAGCAGTTACCGAAACGACTACTACGAGCAGTACTTC
-,few,TRBV6-1,TRBJ2-5,CAVRTSDTGTKRKETQYF,TGTGCCGTACGAACAAGCGACACCGGGACGAAAAGGAAGGAGACCCAGTACTTC
TRBD1,few,TRBV11-2,TRBJ1-1,CASSTQGQPEAFF,TGTGCCAGCAGCACCCAGGGACAGCCTGAAGCTTTCTTT
TRBD2,-,TRBV27,TRBJ2-3,CASSLVIGGGRDTQYF,TGTGCCAGCAGTTTAGTAATTGGCGGGGGTCGAGATACGCAGTATTTT
TRBD1,-,TRBV9,TRBJ1-5,CASSVDQGAIYQPQHF,TGTGCCAGCAGCGTAGATCAGGGGGCTATCTATCAGCCCCAGCATTTT
TRBD1,many,TRBV18,TRBJ2-7,CAKTGGPPYF,TGTGCCAAAACAGGGGGCCCCCCGTACTTC
-,-,TRBV4-3,TRBJ2-1,CASSQARPAANEQFF,TGCGCCAGCAGCCAAGCCAGGCCCGCGGCCAATGAGCAGTTCTTC
-,-,TRBV12-3/TRBV12-4,TRBJ1-4,CASSTPTDAGEKLFF,TGTGCCAGCAGTACCCCGACAGACGCCGGGGAAAAACTGTTTTTT